This TCR beta chain was captured by sequencing in a study of blood T cell repertoires in COVID-19 (dated by TCRdb to 2019 to 2021). Notes on the research overall: The collaborator samples originated in the United States, Italy and Spain and spanned the acute and convalescent phases of COVID-19. The material from the prospective study consisted of cDNA or gDNA derived from T cells, B-cell-depleted T cells, or PBMCs. Subjects who had been exposed to COVID-19, were actively infected with it, or had recovered from it provided the deeply sampled blood TCRbeta repertoires that made up the dataset. The repertoires were made available in a free public database intended to serve as a resource for research on the immune response to SARS-CoV-2. Samples came from the ongoing ImmuneRACE study (first 160 participants) plus 1,254 subjects from 6 global collaborators. Nearly every sample came with metadata listing a de-identified subject ID, COVID-19 status, age in years and sex. Where available, HLA class I and class II types were taken from metadata supplied by the sample provider and were not determined by assay-based typing. Paper-wide results and their limitations: The amount of clinical and demographic metadata varied by source and participant and was provided uncurated.

About this clone: The antigen it binds to is not known. Base qualities are missing; no much larger clone stands one base away.

CDR1 and CDR2 are drawn from the germline V gene: SGDLS, YYNGEE. The cysteine opens and the phenylalanine closes a CDR3 of 15 amino acids. Only the CDR3 DNA stays, 45 bases, in frame from base 1. Trimming removed 0 bases from V and 2 bases from J, leaving 12 bases between the germline ends. TCRbeta CDR3 regions were amplified from genomic DNA using the immunoSEQ Assay, a bias-controlled multiplex PCR. Under the source paper's analysis protocol: The number of nucleated cells in each sample was estimated by amplification of reference gene primers within the assay. To quantify the absolute abundance of each unique TCRbeta CDR3 rearrangement, sequence reads were collapsed and filtered. For each sample, productive Simpson clonality was calculated as the square root of Simpson's diversity index across productive rearrangements. TCRdb retrieved this table from immuneACCESS and kept in-frame rearrangements only. Not all clones are present; in checked studies, unresolved V genes account for under half, and no reason is known for the remainder. V and J calls and clone size come straight from that table; D and trimming were deduced from the DNA. The sample profile shows 400,000 to 450,000 clones; 80% to 90% of them were found once. The ten biggest clones cover roughly 1.1% of the sample.

In the prospective study, participants were about 18 to 95 years old, resided in 20 to 30 geographic areas of the United States, and were enrolled through a virtual design. To assign participants to cohorts, the prospective study relied on clinical history that participants themselves reported in a screening survey and a study questionnaire. For ImmuneRACE Cohort 3, a participant was defined as recovered based on two consecutive negative NP/OP PCR tests, clearance by a healthcare professional, or resolution of symptoms. In the prospective study, mobile phlebotomists collected whole blood, serum and a nasopharyngeal or oropharyngeal swab from each participant. Additional blood draws and questionnaires over an approximately two-month period could optionally be provided by prospective study participants. Blood samples from the prospective study were shipped frozen or at room temperature prior to DNA extraction.

The V gene is TRBV9 and the J gene is TRBJ2-7, with the D gene not confidently named. The clonotype was recovered from a young man who had recovered from COVID-19. The source material was PBMCs or T cells enriched from blood (not recorded which). Here is the DNA: TGTGCCAGCAGCGTAGAACATACTACTGCCTACGAGCAGTACTTC. Its protein reads: CASSVEHTTAYEQYF.